These T cell receptor beta chains were read from a single sample in a study of OX40 agonist ivuxolimab in advanced cancers. This table comes from immunoSEQ multiplex PCR, and its TCRdb copy is limited to in-frame clones, with some not included. The data show 65,000 to 95,000 clones, more than 70% seen once. The input for sequencing was CD4+ or CD8+ T cells sorted from blood, taken in a trial of the OX40 agonist ivuxolimab. The receptors derive from an adult with an advanced solid tumor such as melanoma, head and neck, liver or kidney cancer. Each CDR3 is given without its conserved first and last residue. Each record gives: J gene, V gene, CDR3 protein.

j_call: TRBJ1-2; v_call: TRBV5-6; cdr3_aa: ASSLLQGTYGYT
j_call: TRBJ2-5; v_call: TRBV11-2; cdr3_aa: ASSLWGGTQETQY
j_call: TRBJ2-3; v_call: TRBV27; cdr3_aa: ASSLPPGTQY
j_call: TRBJ2-2; v_call: TRBV5-6; cdr3_aa: ASSSGTSNTGELF
j_call: TRBJ2-3; v_call: TRBV28; cdr3_aa: ASSPPSTDTQY
j_call: TRBJ1-1; v_call: TRBV27; cdr3_aa: ASSLSWRNTEAF
j_call: TRBJ1-5; v_call: TRBV7-3; cdr3_aa: ASSLTGDQPQH
j_call: TRBJ2-2; v_call: TRBV6-6; cdr3_aa: ASTYTGELF
j_call: TRBJ1-5; v_call: TRBV6-5; cdr3_aa: ASSRGGGQPQH
j_call: TRBJ1-3; v_call: TRBV6-5; cdr3_aa: ASSPDGSGNTIY
j_call: TRBJ1-2; v_call: TRBV9; cdr3_aa: ASSVHIWSNPSNYGYT
j_call: TRBJ1-4; v_call: TRBV10-1; cdr3_aa: ASSGAGGDNEKLF
j_call: TRBJ2-1; v_call: TRBV27; cdr3_aa: ASSPRRARDEQF
j_call: TRBJ1-5; v_call: TRBV19; cdr3_aa: ASSIVRPSNQPQH
j_call: TRBJ2-2; v_call: TRBV30; cdr3_aa: AWSRAGSTGELF
j_call: TRBJ1-5; v_call: TRBV19; cdr3_aa: ASSITWGQLPSNQPQH
j_call: TRBJ2-7; v_call: TRBV7-2; cdr3_aa: ASSLASSGQYEQY
j_call: TRBJ1-4; v_call: TRBV14; cdr3_aa: ASSIQEGRNEKLF
j_call: TRBJ2-4; v_call: TRBV4-2; cdr3_aa: ASRPRDRDSDIQY
j_call: TRBJ2-1; v_call: TRBV14; cdr3_aa: ASSQDQVNNEQF
j_call: TRBJ2-7; v_call: TRBV11-2; cdr3_aa: ASSSYPLRLAGGHEQY
j_call: TRBJ1-5; v_call: TRBV28; cdr3_aa: ASSPFRGYSNQPQH
j_call: TRBJ2-7; v_call: TRBV7-8; cdr3_aa: ASSPRTGASYEQY
j_call: TRBJ2-3; v_call: TRBV28; cdr3_aa: ASGPGGARDTQY
j_call: TRBJ2-1; v_call: TRBV5-1; cdr3_aa: ASSLWTGRGTNEQF
j_call: TRBJ2-1; v_call: TRBV4-2; cdr3_aa: ASSLLPGASGSSYNEQF
j_call: TRBJ1-1; v_call: TRBV9; cdr3_aa: ASSPSSAGGYTEAF
j_call: TRBJ1-1; v_call: TRBV7-2; cdr3_aa: ASSLTGDTEAF
j_call: TRBJ1-2; v_call: TRBV19; cdr3_aa: ASTIGGSGGYT
j_call: TRBJ2-1; v_call: TRBV5-1; cdr3_aa: ASSLERPQSEQF
j_call: TRBJ1-2; v_call: TRBV19; cdr3_aa: ASSTGQGGTRGYT
j_call: TRBJ2-2; v_call: TRBV4-3; cdr3_aa: ASSQELRVPDRARRMF
j_call: TRBJ2-1; v_call: TRBV5-6; cdr3_aa: ASSLFTSGVTSYNEQF
j_call: TRBJ1-1; v_call: TRBV27; cdr3_aa: ASLSGNTEAF
j_call: TRBJ2-6; v_call: TRBV9; cdr3_aa: ASSIRQSSGANVLT
j_call: TRBJ2-3; v_call: TRBV7-6; cdr3_aa: ASSLADTQY
j_call: TRBJ1-2; v_call: TRBV5-4; cdr3_aa: ASSSRTGDYGYT
j_call: TRBJ1-5; v_call: TRBV6-6; cdr3_aa: ASSYEGQFNQPQH
j_call: TRBJ1-3; v_call: TRBV7-2; cdr3_aa: ASSDRLHSSGNTIY
j_call: TRBJ2-1; v_call: TRBV6-1; cdr3_aa: ARVERGGYNEQF
j_call: TRBJ1-3; v_call: TRBV10-3; cdr3_aa: AISESHRASGNTIY
j_call: TRBJ1-3; v_call: TRBV27; cdr3_aa: ASRGTGTGNTIY
j_call: TRBJ2-5; v_call: TRBV4-1; cdr3_aa: ASSTPTSGPQETQY
j_call: TRBJ1-1; v_call: TRBV6-5; cdr3_aa: ASSYKKETEAF
j_call: TRBJ2-7; v_call: TRBV4-1; cdr3_aa: ASSQGLAENPYEQY
j_call: TRBJ1-2; v_call: TRBV6-5; cdr3_aa: ASSLRGRNYGYT
j_call: TRBJ2-7; v_call: TRBV19; cdr3_aa: ASSLAGTTKQY
j_call: TRBJ1-5; v_call: TRBV19; cdr3_aa: ASSTSTGGNNQPQH
j_call: TRBJ2-1; v_call: TRBV30; cdr3_aa: AWIRGLAGGGGYNEQF
j_call: TRBJ2-2; v_call: TRBV5-1; cdr3_aa: ASSSQIGQGPGELF